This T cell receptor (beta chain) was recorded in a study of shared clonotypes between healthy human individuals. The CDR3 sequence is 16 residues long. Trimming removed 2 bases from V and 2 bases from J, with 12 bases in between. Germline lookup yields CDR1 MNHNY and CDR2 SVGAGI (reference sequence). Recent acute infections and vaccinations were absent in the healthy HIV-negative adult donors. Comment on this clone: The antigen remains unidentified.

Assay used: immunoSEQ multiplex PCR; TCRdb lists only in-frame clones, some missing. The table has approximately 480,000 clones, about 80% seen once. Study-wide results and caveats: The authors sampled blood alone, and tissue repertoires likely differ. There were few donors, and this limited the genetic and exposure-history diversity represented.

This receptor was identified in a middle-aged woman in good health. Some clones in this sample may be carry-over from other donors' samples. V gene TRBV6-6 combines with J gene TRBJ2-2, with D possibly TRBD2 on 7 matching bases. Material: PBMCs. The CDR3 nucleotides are TGTGCCAGCAGTTACAGGGGGGGAGGAAACACCGGGGAGCTGTTTTTT. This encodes CASSYRGGGNTGELFF.